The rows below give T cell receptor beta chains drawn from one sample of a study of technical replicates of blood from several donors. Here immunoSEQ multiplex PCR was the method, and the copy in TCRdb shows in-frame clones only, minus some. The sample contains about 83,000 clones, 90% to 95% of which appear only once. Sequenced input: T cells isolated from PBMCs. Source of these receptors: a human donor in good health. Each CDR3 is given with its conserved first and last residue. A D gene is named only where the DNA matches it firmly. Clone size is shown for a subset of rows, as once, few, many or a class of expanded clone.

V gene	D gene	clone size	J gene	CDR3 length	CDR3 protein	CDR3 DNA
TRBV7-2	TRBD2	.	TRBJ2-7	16	CASRSLRLAGGYEQYF	TGTGCCAGCAGGTCCCTCCGGCTAGCGGGAGGGTACGAGCAGTACTTC
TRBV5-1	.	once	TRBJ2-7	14	CASRAPGTPFEQYF	TGCGCCAGCAGGGCTCCCGGGACTCCTTTCGAGCAGTACTTC
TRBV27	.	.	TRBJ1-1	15	CASSRPDRSNTEAFF	TGTGCCAGCAGTAGACCCGACAGATCCAACACTGAAGCTTTCTTT
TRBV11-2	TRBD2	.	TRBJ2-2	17	CASRPPSASGRTGELFF	TGTGCCAGCAGGCCCCCCTCGGCTAGCGGGAGGACCGGGGAGCTGTTTTTT
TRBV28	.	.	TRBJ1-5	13	CASSPPGRANQHF	TGTGCCAGCAGTCCTCCGGGAAGGGCAAACCAGCATTTT
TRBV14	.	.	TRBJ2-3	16	CASSQVAGLPTDTQYF	TGTGCCAGCAGCCAAGTGGCGGGGCTCCCTACAGATACGCAGTATTTT
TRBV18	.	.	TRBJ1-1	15	CASSPLAAPGTEAFF	TGTGCCAGCTCACCCTTGGCGGCCCCAGGGACTGAAGCTTTCTTT
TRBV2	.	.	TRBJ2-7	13	CASSRTVSHEQYF	TGTGCCAGCAGTAGGACTGTCTCCCACGAGCAGTACTTC
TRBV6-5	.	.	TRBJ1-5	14	CASRSRAPNQPQHF	TGTGCCAGCAGGAGCAGGGCCCCAAATCAGCCCCAGCATTTT
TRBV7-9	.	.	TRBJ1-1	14	CASSSQGRNTEAFF	TGTGCCAGCAGTTCACAGGGAAGGAACACTGAAGCTTTCTTT